This T cell receptor (beta chain) was sequenced in a study of cytomegalovirus exposure and HLA in healthy donors. The PCR ran on 60 Vbeta and 13 Jbeta primers. TCRdb keeps only in-frame clones here, not all; method: immunoSEQ multiplex PCR. The sample lists roughly 190,000 clones; about 83% were seen once. Sequencing used PBMCs. The clonotype comes from a female donor in good health and CMV-seronegative.

CDR3 coding DNA: TGTGCCAGCAGCGTAGTAGCGGGAGGTTTCGATGAGCAGTTCTTC. This gives the protein CASSVVAGGFDEQFF. This chain uses TRBV9 with TRBJ2-1; 10 bases map to TRBD2. CDR1 is SGDLS, CDR2 YYNGEE, per germline. V shed 0 bases and J 8 bases; nucleotides not matched to a gene: 5. CDR3 length: 15 amino acids.